These T cell receptor beta chains were read from a single sample in a study of regulatory T cells in long-lasting Graves disease. TCRdb re-called the multiplex PCR reads through MiXCR, storing one row per CDR3 protein. The repertoire holds roughly 500,000 distinct CDR3 sequences, with 14% as singletons. The sample was also linked to a second study, of T cells in Graves' hyperthyroidism and ophthalmopathy.

The sequencing used peripheral blood mononuclear cells (PBMCs), collected at new diagnosis, from a patient treated with antithyroid drugs. The receptors originated from a woman aged 45-65 years with Graves disease. The CDR3 runs from the conserved cysteine through the conserved F or W.

v_call	j_call	cdr3_aa
TRBV9	TRBJ2-1	CASSVGGLAGASEQFF
TRBV6-2/TRBV6-3	TRBJ2-7	CASSYSGQSYEQYF
TRBV5-1	TRBJ2-2	CASSFSSGDTGELFF
TRBV19	TRBJ1-1	CASIRGGHMNTEAFF
TRBV28	TRBJ2-7	CASSPPTYEQYF
TRBV27	TRBJ2-7	CASSPTGQVSYEQYF
TRBV20-1	TRBJ2-1	CSARDSSGRSYNEQFF
TRBV6-9	TRBJ2-2	CASSYGTGNTGELFF
TRBV3-1	TRBJ2-2	CASSQVSGTGELFF
TRBV25-1	TRBJ1-1	CASSGQDRGTEAFF
TRBV7-9	TRBJ1-2	CASSPSVEITF
TRBV5-1	TRBJ1-2	CASSPEVWGGYTF
TRBV12-3/TRBV12-4	TRBJ1-2	CASSFEDRGSGYTF
TRBV11-1	TRBJ2-1	CASSLANYNEQFF
TRBV29-1	TRBJ2-7	CSVQGGESYEQYF
TRBV4-1	TRBJ2-7	CASSQQPGLAGAEQYF
TRBV18	TRBJ1-2	CASSPREGGYGYTF
TRBV6-1	TRBJ2-1	CASSNTKGAGVHEQFF
TRBV3-1	TRBJ1-5	CASSQDYDSNQPQHF
TRBV29-1	TRBJ2-1	CSVLQNEQFF
TRBV6-1	TRBJ2-7	CASSDLGTAYYEQYF
TRBV12-3/TRBV12-4	TRBJ2-7	CASSLVTSGIYEQYF
TRBV30	TRBJ1-2	CAWSVQESGVGYGYTF
TRBV18	TRBJ2-1	CASSPQQGEQFF
TRBV7-2	TRBJ1-5	CASAGTGNQPQHF
TRBV3-1	TRBJ2-2	CASSRKREGTGELFF
TRBV7-9	TRBJ2-1	CASSFAGGNERFF
TRBV7-9	TRBJ2-5	CASSRVDRFSGETQYF
TRBV3-1	TRBJ2-1	CASSPSGLAIRKFF
TRBV7-2	TRBJ2-2	CASLPGLAGYTGELFF
TRBV20-1	TRBJ2-7	CSASPLGGSASYEQYF
TRBV20-1	TRBJ2-2	CSAGSGTSGRETGELFF
TRBV19	TRBJ1-3	CASSKSTGPSGNTIYF
TRBV5-1	TRBJ2-7	CASSPGGTSDYEQYF
TRBV7-6	TRBJ2-7	CASSLVAGANEQYF
TRBV10-2	TRBJ1-1	CASSDRGSLSTEAFF
TRBV14	TRBJ2-2	CASSRPTGPTTGELFF
TRBV28	TRBJ2-7	CASLTGATYEQYF
TRBV6-1	TRBJ2-5	CASSPQGEQETQYF
TRBV28	TRBJ1-1	CASSGIGQAKTEAFF
TRBV25-1	TRBJ2-7	CASTPPGTSINEQYF
TRBV7-9	TRBJ2-7	CASSSGQGAGEQYF
TRBV13	TRBJ2-2	CASTLTGRDTGELFF
TRBV6-1	TRBJ1-1	CASRPGGGAFF
TRBV10-3	TRBJ1-2	CAISESLTGKAYGYTF
TRBV10-3	TRBJ2-2	CAISESFGTGTNTGELFF
TRBV4-1	TRBJ1-1	CASSQFSPGTGGVFGEAFF
TRBV20-1	TRBJ2-7	CSARETSSGYLYEQYF
TRBV7-2	TRBJ2-7	CASSLVSSGPFYEQYF
TRBV28	TRBJ2-2	CASSLVLAGDGGELFF
TRBV10-3	TRBJ1-1	CAISESKTVLNEAFF
TRBV29-1	TRBJ2-2	CSASDRLTGELFF
TRBV20-1	TRBJ2-5	CSGSPAWEGVGETQYF
TRBV19	TRBJ2-1	CASSIRTSGRTSSYNEQFF
TRBV7-9	TRBJ2-7	CATRGNSGEQYF
TRBV10-2	TRBJ2-7	CASSESIGQTNF
TRBV20-1	TRBJ2-7	CSARGRGSSYEQYF
TRBV7-8	TRBJ2-3	CASSRTGPAGGSPTDTQYF
TRBV5-1	TRBJ2-7	CASSPRTGGNYEQYF